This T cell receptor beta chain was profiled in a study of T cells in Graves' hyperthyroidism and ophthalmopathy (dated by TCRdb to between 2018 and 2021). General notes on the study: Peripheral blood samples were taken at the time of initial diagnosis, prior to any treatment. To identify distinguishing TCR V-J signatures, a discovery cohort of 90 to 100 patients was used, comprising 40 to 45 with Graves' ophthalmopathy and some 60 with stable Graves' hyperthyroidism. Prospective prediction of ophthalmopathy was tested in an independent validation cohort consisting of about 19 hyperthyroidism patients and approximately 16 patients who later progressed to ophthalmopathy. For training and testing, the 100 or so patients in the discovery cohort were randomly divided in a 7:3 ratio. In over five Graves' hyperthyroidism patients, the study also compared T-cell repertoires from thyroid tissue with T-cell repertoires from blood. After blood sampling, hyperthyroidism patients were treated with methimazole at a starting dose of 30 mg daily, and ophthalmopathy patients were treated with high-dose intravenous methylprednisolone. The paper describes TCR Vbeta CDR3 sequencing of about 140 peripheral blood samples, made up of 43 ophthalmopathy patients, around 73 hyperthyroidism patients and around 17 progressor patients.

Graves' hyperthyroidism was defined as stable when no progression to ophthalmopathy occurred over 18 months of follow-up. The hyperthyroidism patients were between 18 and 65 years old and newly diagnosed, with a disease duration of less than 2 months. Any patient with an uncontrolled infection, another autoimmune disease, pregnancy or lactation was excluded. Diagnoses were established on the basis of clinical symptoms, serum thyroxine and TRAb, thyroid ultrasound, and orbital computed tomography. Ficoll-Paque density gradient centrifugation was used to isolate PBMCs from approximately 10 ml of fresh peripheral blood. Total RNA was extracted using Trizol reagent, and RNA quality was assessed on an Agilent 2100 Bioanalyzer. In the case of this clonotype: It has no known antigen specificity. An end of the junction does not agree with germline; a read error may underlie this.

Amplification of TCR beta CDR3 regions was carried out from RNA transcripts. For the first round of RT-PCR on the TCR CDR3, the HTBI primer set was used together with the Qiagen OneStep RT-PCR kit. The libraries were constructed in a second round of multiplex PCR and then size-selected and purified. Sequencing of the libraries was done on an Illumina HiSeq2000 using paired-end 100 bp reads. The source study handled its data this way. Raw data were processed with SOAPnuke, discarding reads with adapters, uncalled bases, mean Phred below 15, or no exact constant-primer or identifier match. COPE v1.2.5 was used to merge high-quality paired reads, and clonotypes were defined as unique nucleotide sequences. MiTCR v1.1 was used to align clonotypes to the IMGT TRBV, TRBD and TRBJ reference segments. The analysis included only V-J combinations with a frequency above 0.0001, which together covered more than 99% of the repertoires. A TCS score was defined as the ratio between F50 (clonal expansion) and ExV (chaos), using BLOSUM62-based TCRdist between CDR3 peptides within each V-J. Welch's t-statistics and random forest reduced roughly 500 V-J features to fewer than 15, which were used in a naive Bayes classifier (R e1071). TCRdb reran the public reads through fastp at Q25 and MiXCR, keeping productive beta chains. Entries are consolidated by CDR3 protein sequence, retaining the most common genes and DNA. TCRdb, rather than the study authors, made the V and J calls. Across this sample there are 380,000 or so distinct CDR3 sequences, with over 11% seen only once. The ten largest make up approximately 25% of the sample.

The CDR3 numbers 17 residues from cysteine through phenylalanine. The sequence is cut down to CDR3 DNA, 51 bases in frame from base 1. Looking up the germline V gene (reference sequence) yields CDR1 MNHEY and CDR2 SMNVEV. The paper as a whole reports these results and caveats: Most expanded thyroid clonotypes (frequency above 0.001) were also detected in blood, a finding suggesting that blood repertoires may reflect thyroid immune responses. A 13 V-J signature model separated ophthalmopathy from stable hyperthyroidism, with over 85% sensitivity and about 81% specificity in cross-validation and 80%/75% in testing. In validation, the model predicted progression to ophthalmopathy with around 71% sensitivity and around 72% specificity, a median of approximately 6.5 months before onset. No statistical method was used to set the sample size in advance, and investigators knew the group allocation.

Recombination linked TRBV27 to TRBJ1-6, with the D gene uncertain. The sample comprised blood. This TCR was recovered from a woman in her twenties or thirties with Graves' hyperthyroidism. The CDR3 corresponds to CAGSLTSQRGENSPLHF. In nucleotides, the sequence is TGTGCCGGCAGTTTAACCTCCCAACGTGGGGAGAATTCACCCCTCCACTTT.